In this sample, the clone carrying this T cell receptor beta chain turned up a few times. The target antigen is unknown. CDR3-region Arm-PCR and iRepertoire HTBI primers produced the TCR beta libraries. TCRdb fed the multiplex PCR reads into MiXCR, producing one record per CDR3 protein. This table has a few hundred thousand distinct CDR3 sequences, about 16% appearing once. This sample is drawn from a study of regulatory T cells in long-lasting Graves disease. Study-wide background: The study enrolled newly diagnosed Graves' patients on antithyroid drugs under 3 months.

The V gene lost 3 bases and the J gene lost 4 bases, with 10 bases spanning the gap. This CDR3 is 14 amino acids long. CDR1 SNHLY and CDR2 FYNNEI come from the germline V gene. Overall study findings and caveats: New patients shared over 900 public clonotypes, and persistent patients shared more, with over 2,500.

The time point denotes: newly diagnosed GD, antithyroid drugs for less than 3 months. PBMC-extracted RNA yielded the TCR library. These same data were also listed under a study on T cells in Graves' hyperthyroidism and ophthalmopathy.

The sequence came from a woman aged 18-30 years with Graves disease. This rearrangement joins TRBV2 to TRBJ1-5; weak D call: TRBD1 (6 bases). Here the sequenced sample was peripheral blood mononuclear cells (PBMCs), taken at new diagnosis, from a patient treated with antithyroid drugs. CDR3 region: CASSEGAQNQPQHF. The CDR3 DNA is TGTGCCAGCAGTGAGGGGGCACAAAATCAGCCCCAGCATTTT.